This passage covers 27 T cell receptor beta chains from one sample sequenced in a study of OX40 agonist ivuxolimab in advanced cancers. The library was generated by the immunoSEQ multiplex PCR assay. Imported from immuneACCESS, the table was reduced by TCRdb to in-frame sequences with V and J called. These copies leave out some clones; in studies compared against another copy, an unresolved V gene accounts for under half, and the cause of the remainder is not known. This sample is represented by tens of thousands of clones; roughly 91% of them were singletons. The top ten clones comprise 2% to 3% of the sample. Sample: CD4+ or CD8+ T cells sorted from blood, taken in a trial of the OX40 agonist ivuxolimab. The source of these receptors is an adult with an advanced solid tumor such as melanoma, head and neck, liver or kidney cancer.

The genes are TRBV19 and TRBJ2-2; unclear D gene. V lost 4 bases and J lost 6, with 12 bases in between. CDR1 and CDR2 from the germline V gene are LNHDA and SQIVND (reference sequence). This CDR3 has 14 residues. The CDR3 DNA reads TGTGCCAGTAGTACCACGGCTGGGGCCGGGGAGCTGTTTTTT. Protein product: CASSTTAGAGELFF. The complete variable domain, with remaining parts taken from reference TRBV19 and TRBJ2-2, reads DGGITQSPKYLFRKEGQNVTLSCEQNLNHDAMYWYRQDPGQGLRLIYYSQIVNDFQKGDIAEGYSVSREKKESFPLTVTSAQKNPTAFYLCASSTTAGAGELFFGEGSRLTVL.

The chain carries TRBV10-3 and TRBJ2-1; 7 nucleotides agree with TRBD1. The CDR3 loop spans 17 amino acids. The germline V gene has CDR1 ENHRY and CDR2 SYGVKD. Losses at the gene ends were 0 bases for V and 6 bases for J; bases not matched to a gene: 11. In nucleotides, the CDR3 is TGTGCCATCAGTGAGTCTCTAAGTAGGACAGGTACCAATGAGCAGTTCTTC. It translates to CAISESLSRTGTNEQFF.

The chain has TRBV30 and TRBJ2-5, with TRBD1 as a possible D gene (6 bases). With 4 bases removed from V and 5 bases from J, the gap between germline ends came to 11 bases. This CDR3 is 12 amino acids long. Germline V CDR1 and CDR2: GTSNPN, SVGIG (reference sequence). This CDR3 is CAWNTGTETQYF. Here the CDR3 DNA reads TGTGCCTGGAATACAGGGACGGAGACCCAGTACTTC.

The chain is built from TRBV7-6 and TRBJ2-7, with 9 bases that match TRBD2. CDR3 size: 15 residues. Unmatched junction bases numbered 13, after V lost 6 bases and J lost 7 bases. Germline CDR1 SGHVS, CDR2 FNYEAQ. CDR3 DNA: TGTGCCAGCAGATCCACCGGCGGGAGGGCGTCTGAGCAGTACTTC. Translation gives CASRSTGGRASEQYF.

The J gene is TRBJ1-4, the V gene TRBV19; 7 nucleotides line up with TRBD1. The germline V gene has CDR1 LNHDA and CDR2 SQIVND (reference sequence). J was trimmed by 4 bases and V by 8 bases; bases with no gene match: 7. CDR3 length: 14 amino acids. CDR3 loop: CASSGQTFNEKLFF. The DNA of the CDR3 is TGTGCCAGTTCGGGACAGACTTTTAATGAAAAACTGTTTTTT.

The chain recombines TRBV2 with TRBJ2-1; D unclear. CDR1 is SNHLY, CDR2 FYNNEI, per germline. This CDR3 spans 13 amino acids. V was cut by 6 bases and J by 10 bases, with 16 bases left in between. The CDR3 DNA is TGTGCCAGCAGCCGATTTGCACAAGGGGAGCAGTTCTTC. This gives the protein CASSRFAQGEQFF.

The chain's CDR3 is CASSLADYGYTF. The DNA of the CDR3 is TGTGCCAGCAGCCTGGCGGACTATGGCTACACCTTC. The chain has TRBV2 and TRBJ1-2; no definite D call. V was cut by 6 bases and J by 3 bases, with 8 bases left in between. The CDR3 extends over 12 amino acids. Germline assignment: CDR1 SNHLY and CDR2 FYNNEI.

A single count supports this clone. V and J are TRBV5-8 and TRBJ2-6; D gene ambiguous. Trimming took off 1 base at V and 1 base at J, with 15 bases between the two ends. The CDR3 has 18 residues. The germline V gene encodes CDR1 SGHTS and CDR2 YDEGEE. CDR3 residues: CASSLMTDSGSGANVLTF. CDR3 DNA sequence: TGTGCCAGCAGCTTGATGACCGATAGTGGGTCTGGGGCCAACGTCCTGACTTTC.

The chain links TRBV11-2 to TRBJ2-4; weak D call: TRBD1 (6 bases). Germline CDR1 SGHAT, CDR2 FQNNGV. The V end was cut by 1 base, the J end by 0 bases, with 10 bases between. The CDR3 length is 16 residues. Here the CDR3 reads CASSLVDRLAKNIQYF. For the CDR3, the DNA is TGTGCCAGCAGCTTAGTGGACAGACTAGCCAAAAACATTCAGTACTTC.

This clone has just one count. The genes are TRBV28 and TRBJ1-2; perhaps TRBD1 as D (5 bases). Germline V lookup: CDR1 MDHEN, CDR2 SYDVKM. CDR3 length: 19 amino acids. The V gene lost 7 bases and the J gene lost 4 bases, with 31 bases spanning the gap. In DNA form, the CDR3 reads TGTGCCAGCACAGGGACTCCCGGAGGATCTTCAGGGACCCCCTATGGCTACACCTTC. This gives the protein CASTGTPGGSSGTPYGYTF.

V and J are TRBV2 and TRBJ2-7; D is possibly TRBD1 (6 bases). V was pared by 3 bases and J by 4 bases, with 19 bases between. The CDR3 has 16 residues. Germline CDR1 SNHLY, CDR2 FYNNEI. CDR3 in amino acids: CASSDSGAQGNYEQYF. The CDR3 DNA follows: TGTGCCAGCAGTGATTCTGGGGCCCAGGGGAATTACGAGCAGTACTTC. The whole variable domain, remainder taken from reference TRBV2 and TRBJ2-7, is EPEVTQTPSHQVTQMGQEVILRCVPISNHLYFYWYRQILGQKVEFLVSFYNNEISEKSEIFDDQFSVERPDGSNFTLKIRSTKLEDSAMYFCASSDSGAQGNYEQYFGPGTRLTVT.

The V gene is TRBV19, the J gene TRBJ1-6; the match to TRBD1 covers 8 bases. The CDR3 has 14 residues. With 5 bases clipped from V and 7 bases from J, the junction kept 4 bases outside the gene matches. The germline V gene has CDR1 LNHDA and CDR2 SQIVND (reference sequence). In DNA form, the CDR3 reads TGTGCCAGTAGTTCAAGGACAGGGAATTCACCCCTCCACTTT. It is translated as CASSSRTGNSPLHF.

This chain links TRBV19 with TRBJ1-1; D is perhaps TRBD1 (5 bases). V was trimmed by 6 bases and J by 6 bases, leaving 14 bases between them. CDR1 is LNHDA, CDR2 SQIVND, per germline (reference sequence). The CDR3 has 13 amino acids. The DNA for the CDR3 is TGTGCCAGTAGGGCTCAGGGCGAGGCTGAAGCTTTCTTT. Amino acid sequence: CASRAQGEAEAFF.

V usage is TRBV11-3 and J usage is TRBJ1-1; no reliable D call. V was trimmed by 2 bases and J by 8 bases, leaving 12 bases between them. CDR1 and CDR2 from the germline V gene are SGHNT and YENEEA. This CDR3 has 13 residues. The CDR3 protein is CASSLNGLREAFF. CDR3 bases: TGTGCCAGCAGCTTAAACGGCCTTAGAGAAGCTTTCTTT.

This clone appeared once. The V and J genes are TRBV4-2 and TRBJ1-3; a weak D match, TRBD1 (6 bases). The CDR3 runs to 16 residues. V was pared by 0 bases and J by 2 bases, with 11 bases between. Germline V gene data show CDR1 as LGHNA and CDR2 as YNFKEQ. DNA for the CDR3: TGTGCCAGCAGCCAAGAGGGACATCGCACTGGAAACACCATATATTTT. This codes for CASSQEGHRTGNTIYF.

This clone is a singleton in its sample. V usage is TRBV2 and J usage is TRBJ2-6, with 10 bases aligning to TRBD1. CDR1 and CDR2 (germline): SNHLY, FYNNEI. CDR3 length: 15 residues. The J segment lost 2 bases and the V segment lost 6 bases, leaving 1 base of the junction unmatched. CDR3 in DNA: TGTGCCAGCAGGGGACAGGGGACTGGGGCCAACGTCCTGACTTTC. It is translated as CASRGQGTGANVLTF.

V usage is TRBV18 and J usage is TRBJ2-1; 7 nucleotides align to TRBD2. After removal of 2 bases from V and 3 bases from J, the junction contained 10 bases not matched to a gene. Germline V gene lookup returns CDR1 KGHSH and CDR2 LQKENI. The CDR3 contains 17 residues. The CDR3 spells CASSPTTGQRGYNEQFF. In DNA, the CDR3 is TGTGCCAGCTCACCAACGACGGGCCAGCGGGGCTACAATGAGCAGTTCTTC.

The gene calls are TRBV7-2 and TRBJ2-5; D remains ambiguous. The germline gives CDR1 SGHTA, CDR2 FQGNSA. V was trimmed by 5 bases and J by 2 bases, leaving 15 bases between them. The CDR3 length is 15 residues. The CDR3 reads CASSPQLSLQETQYF. In nucleotides, the CDR3 is TGTGCCAGCAGCCCCCAGCTGAGCCTACAAGAGACCCAGTACTTC.

V and J are TRBV6-6 and TRBJ1-4; 9 positions agree with TRBD1. CDR1 MNHNY and CDR2 SVGAGI come from the germline V gene (reference sequence). The V and J ends lost 6 bases and 8 bases, in that order; junction bases with no gene match: 7. The CDR3 runs to 14 residues. This chain's CDR3 is CASRTGGVREKLFF. CDR3 sequence (DNA): TGTGCCAGCAGAACAGGGGGCGTGAGGGAAAAACTGTTTTTT.

The chain has TRBV6-1 and TRBJ1-3; D ambiguous. Germline loops: CDR1 MNHNS, CDR2 SASEGT. The CDR3 is 15 residues long. The V end was cut by 2 bases, the J end by 2 bases, with 10 bases between. The CDR3 DNA sequence: TGTGCCAGCAGTGAAATGGCAGCCCCTGGAAACACCATATATTTT. Its translation: CASSEMAAPGNTIYF.

In its sample, this clone was seen once. The V call is TRBV28, the J call TRBJ2-1; no clear D. The length of the CDR3 is 13 residues. The V end lost 5 bases, the J end lost 9 bases, and 14 bases lay between the germline ends. Per the germline V gene, CDR1 is MDHEN and CDR2 is SYDVKM. DNA of the CDR3: TGTGCCAGCAGTCCCCTCCGGACGGGTGAGCAGTTCTTC. It is translated as CASSPLRTGEQFF.

This chain connects TRBV9 to TRBJ2-1; 9 nucleotides match TRBD2. The CDR3 length is 15 residues. The V and J ends lost 3 bases and 9 bases, in that order; junction bases with no gene match: 10. Germline CDR1 and CDR2: SGDLS and YYNGEE. Here the CDR3 DNA reads TGTGCCAGCAGCGGAACTTTAGCGGGAGTGGGTGAGCAGTTCTTC. This sequence encodes CASSGTLAGVGEQFF.

This rearrangement joins TRBV30 to TRBJ1-3, with D hard to call. Between the trimmed V and J ends, which lost 8 bases and 0 bases, there was a span of 8 bases. Germline V lookup: CDR1 GTSNPN, CDR2 SVGIG (reference sequence). There are 12 residues in the CDR3. The DNA for the CDR3 is TGTGCCGCGGGGAGCTCTGGAAACACCATATATTTT. Its translation: CAAGSSGNTIYF. Together with reference TRBV30 and TRBJ1-3, the CDR3 gives the full variable domain: SQTIHQWPATLVQPVGSPLSLECTVEGTSNPNLYWYRQAAGRGLQLLFYSVGIGQISSEVPQNLSASRPQDRQFILSSKKLLLSDSGFYLCAAGSSGNTIYFGEGSWLTVV.

V and J are TRBV7-8 and TRBJ1-2, with 7 bases identical to TRBD1. After removal of 2 bases from V and 7 bases from J, the junction contained 4 bases not matched to a gene. The CDR3 is 13 amino acids. Germline V CDR1 and CDR2: SGHVS, FQNEAQ. CDR3 bases: TGTGCCAGCAGCTTAACAGGGGTGTCTGGCTACACCTTC. Protein sequence: CASSLTGVSGYTF.

The chain couples TRBV5-1 to TRBJ2-5; D is possibly TRBD2 (5 bases). Germline CDR1 is SGHRS and CDR2 is YFSETQ. The V end was cut by 0 bases, the J end by 2 bases, with 8 bases between. The CDR3 contains 14 residues. The CDR3 sequence: CASSLALGQETQYF. The CDR3 region has the DNA TGCGCCAGCAGCTTGGCACTAGGACAAGAGACCCAGTACTTC.

The chain links TRBV6-6 to TRBJ2-3; 7 bases fit TRBD2. The CDR3 is 16 residues long. The V and J ends lost 0 bases and 1 base, in that order; junction bases with no gene match: 4. CDR1 and CDR2 (germline): MNHNY, SVGAGI (reference sequence). CDR3 protein: CASSYSGAGGTDTQYF. The CDR3, as DNA: TGTGCCAGCAGTTACTCCGGCGCGGGAGGCACAGATACGCAGTATTTT.

The J gene is TRBJ2-7, the V gene TRBV9; D remains unclear. Germline CDR1 reads SGDLS; CDR2 reads YYNGEE. The CDR3 is 13 residues long. V was clipped by 0 bases and J by 3 bases, with 7 bases between them. The CDR3 DNA follows: TGTGCCAGCAGCGTAGCCCCGGGCTACGAGCAGTACTTC. Translation gives CASSVAPGYEQYF.